This T cell receptor beta chain emerged from a study of shared clonotypes between healthy human individuals. Libraries were prepared by immunoSEQ multiplex PCR; TCRdb keeps only in-frame clonotypes and omits some of them. This repertoire shows around 500,000 clones, 76% found once; its top ten account for over 10%. The source is a woman in her forties in good health. Some clones in this sample may be carry-over from other donors' samples. The sequenced sample was PBMCs.

The CDR3 protein is CSARVGGEQFF. The CDR3 coding sequence is TGCAGTGCTAGAGTGGGGGGTGAGCAGTTCTTC. V and J are TRBV20-1 and TRBJ2-1; D is possibly TRBD2 (6 bases). Per the germline V gene, CDR1 is DFQATT and CDR2 is SNEGSKA (reference sequence). Trimming left V 1 base short and J 9 bases short, with 7 bases between. CDR3 length equals 11 residues.